One and the same sample provided the 30 T cell receptor beta chains below, sequenced in a study of T cells in Graves' hyperthyroidism and ophthalmopathy. Amplified TCR beta CDR3 regions came from RNA transcripts. Researchers ran a first-round RT-PCR on the TCR CDR3 using the HTBI primer set. A single record per CDR3 protein comes from TCRdb applying MiXCR to the multiplex PCR reads. Here the sample spans 500,000 to 750,000 distinct CDR3 sequences, 14% being singletons. Sequencing was done on a sample of blood. The receptors come from a woman aged 18-29 years with Graves' ophthalmopathy.

This clonotype has at least ten counts. The chain carries TRBV27 and TRBJ2-3; no clear D. This CDR3 is 13 amino acids long. Germline V gene data show CDR1 as MNHEY and CDR2 as SMNVEV (reference sequence). V dropped 5 bases and J dropped 7 bases, with 13 bases sitting between them. The CDR3 sequence: CASSDDWLNTQYF. CDR3 bases: TGTGCCAGCAGTGACGACTGGCTGAATACGCAGTATTTT.

This clonotype was picked up many times. This chain joins TRBV9 and TRBJ2-3, with 7 positions matching TRBD2. The CDR3 has 19 amino acids. Germline V gives CDR1 SGDLS, CDR2 YYNGEE. With V trimmed by 0 bases and J by 3 bases, 16 bases remained unmatched. The CDR3 loop reads CASSVARLASPLRTDTQYF. CDR3 bases: TGTGCCAGCAGCGTAGCCCGACTAGCTTCTCCCTTGAGGACAGATACGCAGTATTTT.

A note on this clonotype: A much larger clone is a single base away; this may be a read error. The J gene is TRBJ2-7, the V gene TRBV6-5, with D maybe TRBD1 (5 bases). Germline V lookup: CDR1 MNHEY, CDR2 SVGAGI. The CDR3 spans 13 residues. V was pared by 4 bases and J by 5 bases, with 12 bases between. The CDR3, as DNA: TGTGCCAGCAGTTCCGACAGATACCACGAGCAGTACTTC. This codes for CASSSDRYHEQYF.

This clonotype was seen repeatedly, ten times or more. The chain has TRBV7-8 and TRBJ2-7; D uncertain. V shed 2 bases and J shed 2 bases, with 16 bases lying between them. This CDR3 region has 16 residues. CDR1 is SGHVS, CDR2 FQNEAQ, per germline. The CDR3 nucleotides are TGTGCCAGCAGCTTAAGCTCCCTCGGCAGAGCCTACGAGCAGTACTTC. Encoded protein: CASSLSSLGRAYEQYF.

This clonotype occurred once. The genes are TRBV4-1 and TRBJ2-5; D is undetermined. Deletions cut 1 base from V and 2 bases from J, with 8 bases between. Germline CDR1 MGHRA, CDR2 YSYEKL. CDR3 length: 14 residues. The CDR3 is CASSQAIEQETQYF. The CDR3 DNA sequence: TGCGCCAGCAGCCAAGCTATCGAGCAAGAGACCCAGTACTTC.

This clonotype was seen only a few times. One base away lies a much larger clone, so this may be a sequencing read error. V and J are TRBV2 and TRBJ1-5; the D is unclear. The CDR3 has 13 amino acids. Germline V lookup: CDR1 SNHLY, CDR2 FYNNEI. CDR3 coding DNA: TGTGCCAGCAGCCTTCATAGCAATCAGCTCCAGCATTTT. This sequence encodes CASSLHSNQLQHF.

This chain connects TRBV11-2 to TRBJ2-7, with 9 positions matching TRBD1. The CDR3 sequence is 15 residues long. Germline V gene lookup returns CDR1 SGHAT and CDR2 FQNNGV. Trimming at V came to 3 bases and at J to 7 bases, leaving 10 bases not matched to a gene. The CDR3 loop reads CASSFFLQGAREQYF. CDR3 nucleotide sequence: TGTGCCAGCAGCTTTTTCCTACAGGGGGCTAGGGAGCAGTACTTC.

This clonotype has at least ten counts. The rearrangement links TRBV7-3 to TRBJ2-7; D might be TRBD1 or TRBD2, each matching 5 bases. The CDR3 runs 15 residues. The V end lost 5 bases, the J end lost 2 bases, and 16 bases lay between the germline ends. The germline gives CDR1 SGHTA, CDR2 FQGTGA. In nucleotides, the CDR3 is TGTGCCAGCAGCGACAACCGGGACGGAACCTACGAGCAGTACTTC. This sequence encodes CASSDNRDGTYEQYF.

There are many counts of this clonotype. The chain links TRBV7-2 to TRBJ2-3; D gene unclear. CDR3 length: 16 residues. The V and J ends lost 1 base and 0 bases respectively, with 11 bases between them. From germline, CDR1 is SGHTA and CDR2 FQGNSA. CDR3 nucleotide sequence: TGTGCCAGCAGCTTAGTGGGCCCCCCTAGCACAGATACGCAGTATTTT. Translated, it gives CASSLVGPPSTDTQYF.

This clonotype showed up just a few times. A read error may produce the germline difference seen at one junction end. V gene TRBV5-8 combines with J gene TRBJ2-7; 11 bases agree with TRBD2. Germline loops: CDR1 SGHTS, CDR2 YDEGEE. This CDR3 has 14 amino acids. CDR3 residues: CASSPLAGVYGQYF. The CDR3 DNA is TGTGCCAGCAGCCCACTAGCGGGAGTTTACGGGCAGTACTTC. Based on the CDR3 plus reference TRBV5-8 and TRBJ2-7, the full variable domain is EAGVTQSPTHLIKTRGQQATLRCSPISGHTSVYWYQQALGLGLQFLLWYDEGEERNRGNFPPRFSGRQFPNYSSELNVNALELEDSALYLCASSPLAGVYGQYFGPGTRLTVT.

V usage is TRBV6-1 and J usage is TRBJ1-5; TRBD1 might be the D (5 bases). The V gene lost 4 bases and the J gene lost 4 bases, with 8 bases spanning the gap. The CDR3 length is 13 residues. CDR1 is MNHNS, CDR2 SASEGT, per germline. DNA for the CDR3: TGTGCCAGCAGTGGGGACCGAAATCAGCCCCAGCATTTT. This translates into CASSGDRNQPQHF.

The rearrangement links TRBV30 to TRBJ2-4; the D gene is possibly TRBD1 (5 bases). The V end lost 0 bases, the J end lost 3 bases, and 9 bases lay between the germline ends. Looked up from germline, CDR1 is GTSNPN and CDR2 is SVGIG (reference sequence). The CDR3 runs 14 residues. The CDR3 sequence: CAWSVGAGKNIQYF. The CDR3 DNA reads TGTGCCTGGAGTGTTGGGGCTGGCAAAAACATTCAGTACTTC.

In its sample, this clonotype was seen many times. The chain employs TRBV28 and TRBJ1-1, with D uncertain. Germline V gene lookup returns CDR1 MDHEN and CDR2 SYDVKM. Trimming removed 6 bases from V and 1 base from J, with 12 bases in between. This CDR3 comprises 14 residues. The CDR3 loop is CASRLSWENTEAFF. DNA of the CDR3: TGTGCCAGCAGGCTTAGTTGGGAGAACACTGAAGCTTTCTTT.

The CDR3 here is CAISDRVETQYF. The CDR3 coding sequence is TGTGCCATCAGTGACAGGGTAGAGACCCAGTACTTC. The V call is TRBV10-3, the J call TRBJ2-5, with D maybe TRBD1 (5 bases). The V gene's germline CDR1 is ENHRY and CDR2 SYGVKD. Trimming stripped 3 bases from V and 4 bases from J, with 6 bases between. The CDR3 is made up of 12 amino acids.

This clonotype was picked up many times. The CDR3 region has the DNA TGTGCCAGCAGATGGAGCGTTGGGGAGACCCAGTACTTC. It codes for CASRWSVGETQYF. The rearrangement uses TRBV7-2 and TRBJ2-5; unclear D gene. Deletions cut 6 bases from V and 5 bases from J, with 13 bases between. Germline CDR1 reads SGHTA; CDR2 reads FQGNSA. This CDR3 comprises 13 residues.

This clonotype was seen many times. CDR3 DNA sequence: TGTGCCAGCTCCCGGACAGGGGACAATGAGCAGTTCTTC. Its translation: CASSRTGDNEQFF. The chain links TRBV7-3 to TRBJ2-1; 9 nucleotides align to TRBD1. The CDR3 runs to 13 residues. CDR1 SGHTA and CDR2 FQGTGA come from the germline V gene. V was clipped by 8 bases and J by 5 bases; unmatched bases: 4.

The chain recombines TRBV7-9 with TRBJ2-1; no reliable D call. The CDR3 totals 15 residues. Trimming stripped 4 bases from V and 0 bases from J, with 10 bases between. Germline V gene sequence: CDR1 SEHNR, CDR2 FQNEAQ (reference sequence). CDR3 bases: TGTGCCAGCAGCTCGGCTCATAGCTCCTACAATGAGCAGTTCTTC. This sequence encodes CASSSAHSSYNEQFF.

This clonotype was seen repeatedly, ten times or more. The rearrangement uses TRBV20-1 and TRBJ2-3; 9 positions match TRBD2. The CDR3 totals 19 residues. V lost 1 base, J lost 2 bases, and 16 bases stayed unmatched. Germline lookup yields CDR1 DFQATT and CDR2 SNEGSKA (reference sequence). The CDR3 sequence is CSARVRPLRLAGPTDTQYF. The CDR3, as DNA: TGCAGTGCTAGAGTGAGGCCTCTCCGTCTAGCGGGACCCACAGATACGCAGTATTTT.

This clonotype has a count of ten or more. V usage is TRBV11-3 and J usage is TRBJ2-1, with D possibly matching TRBD1 (8 bases). V was pared by 2 bases and J by 10 bases, with 12 bases between. This CDR3 is built from 13 residues. CDR1 SGHNT and CDR2 YENEEA come from the germline V gene. The CDR3 DNA follows: TGTGCCAGCAGCTTACTACAGGGGGGGGAGCAGTTCTTC. Amino acid sequence: CASSLLQGGEQFF. The variable domain in full, with the rest retrieved from reference TRBV11-3 and TRBJ2-1, is EAGVVQSPRYKIIEKKQPVAFWCNPISGHNTLYWYLQNLGQGPELLIRYENEEAVDDSQLPKDRFSAERLKGVDSTLKIQPAELGDSAVYLCASSLLQGGEQFFGPGTRLTVL.

This clonotype showed up many times. The gene calls are TRBV12-3 or TRBV12-4 and TRBJ1-1, with 7 bases identical to TRBD1. The CDR3 sequence is 17 residues long. V lost 5 bases and J lost 0; bases outside the gene matches: 12. This chain's CDR3 is CASSRPTGIPMNTEAFF. The DNA of the CDR3 is TGTGCCAGCAGTCGACCGACAGGGATACCGATGAACACTGAAGCTTTCTTT.

This clonotype was seen a handful of times. CDR3 protein: CASSIGQGAETQYF. The CDR3 DNA reads TGTGCCAGTAGTATAGGACAGGGTGCAGAGACCCAGTACTTC. The chain carries TRBV19 and TRBJ2-5, with TRBD1 identical over 7 bases. The length of the CDR3 is 14 residues. CDR1 is LNHDA, CDR2 SQIVND, per germline (reference sequence). Trimming at V came to 1 base and at J to 4 bases, leaving 3 bases not matched to a gene. The variable domain in full, with the rest retrieved from reference TRBV19 and TRBJ2-5, is DGGITQSPKYLFRKEGQNVTLSCEQNLNHDAMYWYRQDPGQGLRLIYYSQIVNDFQKGDIAEGYSVSREKKESFPLTVTSAQKNPTAFYLCASSIGQGAETQYFGPGTRLLVL.

The chain couples TRBV28 to TRBJ2-3; 13 bases align to TRBD2. The germline V gene has CDR1 MDHEN and CDR2 SYDVKM. Germline trimming cut 4 bases from V and 6 bases from J; bases unmatched to any gene: 4. This CDR3 has 15 amino acids. CDR3 protein: CASSSGLAGLDTQYF. CDR3 bases: TGTGCCAGCAGTTCGGGACTAGCGGGATTGGATACGCAGTATTTT.

This clonotype was counted many times. The chain employs TRBV7-8 and TRBJ1-5, with D unresolved. CDR1 is SGHVS, CDR2 FQNEAQ, per germline. V lost 1 base and J lost 0, with 10 bases in between. CDR3 length equals 16 residues. CDR3: CASSLDQPGSNQPQHF. The CDR3 DNA reads as TGTGCCAGCAGCTTAGATCAGCCGGGTAGCAATCAGCCCCAGCATTTT.

In this sample, this clonotype turned up many times. The V call is TRBV6-2 or TRBV6-3, the J call TRBJ2-7, with 14 bases fitting TRBD2. Trimming removed 6 bases from V and 6 bases from J; junction bases left unmatched: 7. The CDR3 length is 15 residues. Germline V lookup: CDR1 MNHEY, CDR2 SVGEGT. The CDR3, as DNA: TGTGCCAGCAGGCGGGGACTAGCGGGAGCGGGCGAGCAGTACTTC. Encoded protein: CASRRGLAGAGEQYF.

At least ten counts were recorded for this clonotype. V gene TRBV12-3 or TRBV12-4 combines with J gene TRBJ1-2; D might be TRBD1 (5 bases). V lost 6 bases and J 6 bases, leaving 14 bases between the germline ends. The CDR3 consists of 13 residues. This CDR3 is CASSSTGMNGYTF. In nucleotides, the CDR3 is TGTGCCAGCAGCTCCACAGGTATGAATGGCTACACCTTC.

This clonotype showed up many times. A junction end diverges from the germline sequence, so it may reflect a read error. The CDR3 loop reads CANSLVSPQETQYF. DNA of the CDR3: TGTGCCAACAGCTTAGTTAGTCCCCAAGAGACCCAGTACTTC. The rearrangement links TRBV7-9 to TRBJ2-5; D is unresolved. Germline V lookup: CDR1 SEHNR, CDR2 FQNEAQ (reference sequence). The CDR3 runs to 14 residues. The variable domain in full, completed from reference TRBV7-9 and TRBJ2-5, reads DTGVSQNPRHKITKRGQNVTFRCDPISEHNRLYWYRQTLGQGPEFLTYFQNEAQLEKSRLLSDRFSAERPKGSFSTLEIQRTEQGDSAMYLCANSLVSPQETQYFGPGTRLLVL.

The chain links TRBV28 to TRBJ1-2; no firm D call. The CDR3 has 14 amino acids. V lost 5 bases, J lost 4 bases, and 14 bases lay in between. Germline CDR1 is MDHEN and CDR2 is SYDVKM. CDR3 sequence reads: CASSPQGLIYGYTF. The CDR3, as DNA: TGTGCCAGCAGTCCCCAAGGACTAATCTATGGCTACACCTTC.

The rearrangement links TRBV6-2 or TRBV6-3 to TRBJ2-1; D is possibly TRBD2 (6 bases). V was shortened by 6 bases and J by 3 bases, with 15 bases between the two germline ends. The germline gives CDR1 MNHEY, CDR2 SVGEGT. CDR3 length: 15 residues. The CDR3 DNA is TGTGCCAGCAGCGACGGGAGAGCACACTACAATGAGCAGTTCTTC. Translation: CASSDGRAHYNEQFF.

This clonotype was seen a single time. CDR3 protein: CATKSRETGLAGEQYF. The CDR3 DNA sequence: TGTGCCACCAAGTCGAGAGAGACAGGACTAGCGGGGGAGCAGTACTTC. The genes are TRBV15 and TRBJ2-7, with TRBD2 matching 12 bases. With 7 bases clipped from V and 7 bases from J, the junction kept 14 bases outside the gene matches. CDR3 length equals 16 residues. CDR1 LNHNV and CDR2 YYDKDF come from the germline V gene (reference sequence).

This clonotype was picked up a small number of times. CDR3 DNA sequence: TGCGCCAGCACCCACAGGGGGGAGAGCACTGAAGCTTTCTTT. Residues: CASTHRGESTEAFF. The V gene is TRBV5-1, the J gene TRBJ1-1, with 8 bases lining up with TRBD1. Germline CDR1 is SGHRS and CDR2 is YFSETQ. The CDR3 loop spans 14 amino acids. After removal of 6 bases from V and 4 bases from J, the junction contained 8 bases not matched to a gene.